This is a list of T cell receptor beta chains from one sample in a study of human T cells and chemical hapten exposure. TCRdb passed the RACE reads through MiXCR, listing each CDR3 protein once. The sample includes 75,000 to 95,000 distinct CDR3 sequences, approximately 12% of them seen just once. Sequences were derived from whole blood, sampled in connection with sensitization to the hapten diphenylcyclopropenone (DPC). These receptors came from an older woman with alopecia areata. Some clones in this sample may be carry-over from other donors' samples. The CDR3 runs from the conserved cysteine through the conserved F or W. The D gene is left open where the match is weak. Clone size is not always given. Where it is, it says once, few, many or a class for expanded clones.

J	size	V	D	DNA	CDR3
TRBJ2-5	many	TRBV7-3	TRBD2	TGTGCCAGCAGCCGAAACGGGGGGAACCAAGAGACCCAGTACTTC	CASSRNGGNQETQYF
TRBJ2-5	.	TRBV28	.	TGTGCCAGCAGTACAGGGTCGGAGACCCAGTACTTC	CASSTGSETQYF
TRBJ1-6	many	TRBV5-4	TRBD1	TGTGCCAGCAGCCGGGACAGGGTTTCACCCCTCCACTTT	CASSRDRVSPLHF
TRBJ1-2	many	TRBV29-1	.	TGCAGCGTTGCCGGAGAGCGGGGCAACTATGGCTACACCTTC	CSVAGERGNYGYTF
TRBJ1-1	.	TRBV9	.	TGTGCCAGCGGCGCCAGGGAGGACACTGAAGCTTTCTTT	CASGAREDTEAFF
TRBJ2-5	few	TRBV2	.	TGTGCCAGCAGTGACAGGGCGCAGACCCAGTACTTC	CASSDRAQTQYF
TRBJ2-5	.	TRBV5-1	TRBD2	TGCGCCAGCAGCCCCGGTAGCGGGACTAGCGGGGGGGGAGAGACCCAGTACTTC	CASSPGSGTSGGGETQYF
TRBJ1-1	.	TRBV5-1	TRBD1	TGCGCCAGCAGCCGAGGGGACAGGGCGGTTGCTGAAGCTTTCTTT	CASSRGDRAVAEAFF
TRBJ2-6	many	TRBV20-1	.	TGCAGTGCCCCCCCCCCTGGGGCCAACGTCCTGACTTTC	CSAPPPGANVLTF
TRBJ2-5	many	TRBV29-1	.	TGCAGCGTTGGTGGGGGGCCCCAAGAGACCCAGTACTTC	CSVGGGPQETQYF
TRBJ1-1	many	TRBV2	.	TGTGCCAGCAGTGCCGGGGGCATCACTGAAGCTTTCTTT	CASSAGGITEAFF
TRBJ1-4	few	TRBV5-1	TRBD1	TGCGCCAGCAAGACAGGGGAAGGGGAAAAACTGTTTTTT	CASKTGEGEKLFF
TRBJ2-7	many	TRBV27	.	TGTGCCAGCAGAGACCCGGGCTACGAGCAGTACTTC	CASRDPGYEQYF
TRBJ1-6	few	TRBV7-7	.	TGTGCTAGCAGCCCCGGGACCGGAGGATCACCCCTCCACTTT	CASSPGTGGSPLHF
TRBJ2-3	.	TRBV3-1	TRBD2	TGTGCCAGCAGCCAAGATCGGAGCGGCCTAGCGGGGCTCATAGGCACAGATACGCAGTATTTT	CASSQDRSGLAGLIGTDTQYF
TRBJ2-3	.	TRBV5-6	TRBD1	TGTGCCAGCAGCTTACCCGCGGGACAGGGCACAGATACGCAGTATTTT	CASSLPAGQGTDTQYF
TRBJ1-1	.	TRBV5-1	TRBD1	TGCGCCAGCAGCTTGCCCCGACAGGGTGACACTGAAGCTTTCTTT	CASSLPRQGDTEAFF
TRBJ2-3	medium-sized	TRBV18	.	TGTGCCAGCAGCCCGCCTAGCACAGATACGCAGTATTTT	CASSPPSTDTQYF
TRBJ1-2	few	TRBV5-1	.	TGCGCCAGCAGCCAAGAGGGAAACTATGGCTACACCTTC	CASSQEGNYGYTF
TRBJ1-2	many	TRBV9	.	TGTGCCAGCAGCCCAGCCAGGGGAAACTATGGCTACACCTTC	CASSPARGNYGYTF
TRBJ2-5	many	TRBV29-1	TRBD1	TGCAGCGCCCACCGGGACAGGAGCTCCCAAGAGACCCAGTACTTC	CSAHRDRSSQETQYF
TRBJ1-3	.	TRBV5-1	.	TGCGCCAGCCCTACCGGGACACCAACTGGAAACACCATATATTTT	CASPTGTPTGNTIYF
TRBJ1-1	many	TRBV20-1	.	TGCAGTGCTAGGGTGTCGGGTAGGCTATTGAACACTGAAGCTTTCTTT	CSARVSGRLLNTEAFF
TRBJ2-1	.	TRBV7-3	.	TGTGCCAGCACCTCGACCCCCGAAACGGTTGAGCGGTTCTTC	CASTSTPETVERFF
TRBJ1-2	many	TRBV14	.	TGTGCCAGCAGCCAGGCAGGGGAGCACTATGGCTACACCTTC	CASSQAGEHYGYTF
TRBJ2-2	.	TRBV7-2	TRBD2	TGTGCCAGCAGCGCCCTCGGACTAGCTGTCTTCGCCGGGGAGCTGTTTTTT	CASSALGLAVFAGELFF
TRBJ2-1	few	TRBV30	TRBD2	TGTGCCTGGAGTGTACGGTGGGGAGCGGGGGGGCTCCCCCGCGAGCAGTTCTTC	CAWSVRWGAGGLPREQFF
TRBJ2-1	.	TRBV7-6	.	TGTGCCAGCAGCACCGACAGCGGTTACAATGAGCAGTTCTTC	CASSTDSGYNEQFF
TRBJ2-5	.	TRBV29-1	.	TGCAGCGTTGTGGGTTCCCAAGAGACCCAGTACTTC	CSVVGSQETQYF